Listed below are T cell receptor beta chains from one sample, sequenced in a study of identical twins. TCRdb reprocessed the 5' RACE reads via MiXCR and lists one record per CDR3 protein. The profile shows roughly 230,000 distinct CDR3 sequences, about 8.5% of them singletons. The sample was also linked to a second study, of yellow fever vaccine responses in identical twins.

Source material: CD8+ T cells sorted from blood. The receptors come from a woman under 30 in good health. Both conserved end residues are trimmed from each CDR3.

v_gene,CDR3aa
TRBV4-2,ASSQIGQEQY
TRBV6-1,ASSTLSDFTEAF
TRBV5-8,ASSLQGAVGHYGYT
TRBV20-1,SARDAFVAYEQY
TRBV6-1,ASRRGDAAGELF
TRBV2,ASQTSGGADTQY
TRBV4-1,ASSQVPGEHGDTQY
TRBV9,ASSVEDRLGYEQY
TRBV15,ATSRDRDGYNEQF
TRBV11-2,ASIPPEIGLNPGEDTQY